The 30 T cell receptor beta chains presented below share a single source sample, sequenced in a study of T-cell reconstitution after alpha-beta-depleted transplantation in children. Unique molecular identifiers tagged the TCRbeta library. A single record per CDR3 protein comes from TCRdb applying MiXCR to the PCR reads. The sample carries roughly 220,000 distinct CDR3 sequences, around 7.7% recorded once. The sample here was PBMCs, mostly from graft donor cells, taken 360 days after TCRalphabeta/CD19-depleted stem cell transplant. These receptor sequences come from a male patient under 10 years old who had a stem cell transplant for acute myeloid leukemia, so the T cells may come from the graft donor.

This clonotype was observed once. The chain carries TRBV29-1 and TRBJ1-1, with D unclear. From germline, CDR1 is SQVTM and CDR2 ANQGSEA. The length of the CDR3 is 20 residues. V was cut by 5 bases and J by 0 bases, with 31 bases left in between. In DNA form, the CDR3 reads TGCAGCGTTCGAGAGCGCCTCATCCGGGGAGTTCATATCATGAACACTGAAGCTTTCTTT. It is translated as CSVRERLIRGVHIMNTEAFF.

There are many counts of this clonotype. This chain connects TRBV20-1 to TRBJ1-1; 7 bases are shared with TRBD1. Looked up from germline, CDR1 is DFQATT and CDR2 is SNEGSKA (reference sequence). J was trimmed by 5 bases and V by 6 bases; bases with no gene match: 12. The CDR3 has 14 residues. The CDR3 DNA sequence: TGCAGTGCACACCAAGGGGGCTTAATGACTGAAGCTTTCTTT. Translated, it gives CSAHQGGLMTEAFF.

The chain links TRBV20-1 to TRBJ1-2; TRBD1 aligns across 7 bases. The V and J ends lost 5 bases and 5 bases, in that order; junction bases with no gene match: 2. CDR1 is DFQATT, CDR2 SNEGSKA, per germline (reference sequence). The CDR3 has 11 residues. The CDR3 DNA reads as TGCAGTGCTGGACAGGAATATGGCTACACCTTC. Amino acids: CSAGQEYGYTF.

This clonotype was counted ten times or more. This sequence joins TRBV20-1 and TRBJ2-7; TRBD2 agrees at 7 bases. Germline trimming cut 3 bases from V and 0 bases from J; bases unmatched to any gene: 8. The CDR3 length is 15 residues. Germline V gene sequence: CDR1 DFQATT, CDR2 SNEGSKA (reference sequence). The CDR3 here is CSASYVERDSYEQYF. CDR3 DNA: TGCAGTGCTAGTTACGTCGAGCGGGACTCCTACGAGCAGTACTTC.

This clonotype was seen at least ten times. This chain joins TRBV15 and TRBJ2-5; D may correspond to TRBD1 or TRBD2 (5 bases each). CDR1 is LNHNV, CDR2 YYDKDF, per germline (reference sequence). This CDR3 is 14 amino acids long. The V end lost 1 base, the J end lost 7 bases, and 13 bases lay between the germline ends. The CDR3 DNA sequence: TGTGCCACCAGCAGAGTAGTCGAGGGGTGGACCCAGTACTTC. It codes for CATSRVVEGWTQYF.

The sample holds many counts of this clonotype. V and J are TRBV7-9 and TRBJ2-5, with D unresolved. The V and J ends lost 1 base and 5 bases respectively, with 8 bases between them. CDR3 length: 13 amino acids. Germline CDR1 is SEHNR and CDR2 is FQNEAQ (reference sequence). As DNA, the CDR3 is TGTGCCAGCAGCTTAGGCGACGTTGAGACCCAGTACTTC. Amino acids: CASSLGDVETQYF.

The V call is TRBV5-5, the J call TRBJ2-2, with TRBD1 matching 9 bases. This CDR3 is built from 16 residues. Germline lookup yields CDR1 SGHKS and CDR2 YYEKEE (reference sequence). V shed 4 bases and J 3 bases; nucleotides not matched to a gene: 7. Here the CDR3 reads CASSPGQGMDTGELFF. Here the CDR3 DNA reads TGTGCCAGCAGCCCGGGACAGGGAATGGACACCGGGGAGCTGTTTTTT.

This clonotype occurred a few times. The gene calls are TRBV12-3 or TRBV12-4 and TRBJ1-4; D is undetermined. V lost 4 bases and J lost 15, with 24 bases in between. The CDR3 sequence is 15 residues long. The CDR3 region is CASSSNYSPWAEVFF. The CDR3 DNA reads TGTGCCAGCAGTTCCAACTACTCCCCCTGGGCTGAGGTGTTTTTT.

This clonotype was observed a handful of times. The chain is built from TRBV7-2 and TRBJ2-3; TRBD2 aligns across 11 bases. CDR1 is SGHTA, CDR2 FQGNSA, per germline. The J segment lost 4 bases and the V segment lost 2 bases, leaving 5 bases of the junction unmatched. This CDR3 spans 16 amino acids. In DNA form, the CDR3 reads TGTGCCAGCAGCTTAAGGCCGGGACTAGCGGCAGATACGCAGTATTTT. As protein: CASSLRPGLAADTQYF. The complete variable domain, with remaining parts taken from reference TRBV7-2 and TRBJ2-3, reads GAGVSQSPSNKVTEKGKDVELRCDPISGHTALYWYRQSLGQGLEFLIYFQGNSAPDKSGLPSDRFSAERTGGSVSTLTIQRTQQEDSAVYLCASSLRPGLAADTQYFGPGTRLTVL.

In DNA form, the CDR3 reads TGTGCCAGCTCATCCCGACTAGCGGATGAGACCCAGTACTTC. Translation: CASSSRLADETQYF. The V and J genes are TRBV18 and TRBJ2-5; TRBD2 matches 9 bases. The CDR3 spans 14 residues. The ends lost 5 bases at V and 5 bases at J; junction bases unmatched: 6. CDR1 and CDR2 (germline): KGHSH, LQKENI.

The sample holds many counts of this clonotype. The rearrangement uses TRBV6-5 and TRBJ2-7; the match to TRBD1 covers 10 bases. V dropped 3 bases and J dropped 4; count of bases not matched to a gene: 6. Germline V gene sequence: CDR1 MNHEY, CDR2 SVGAGI. The length of the CDR3 is 15 residues. CDR3 sequence: CASSYPPGQGYEQYF. DNA for the CDR3: TGTGCCAGCAGTTATCCCCCGGGACAGGGGTACGAGCAGTACTTC.

The chain uses TRBV20-1 and TRBJ2-3; 10 bases match TRBD2. Trimming cost V 3 bases and J 3 bases; bases outside gene matches: 6. CDR3 length equals 15 residues. Germline V gene data show CDR1 as DFQATT and CDR2 as SNEGSKA (reference sequence). CDR3 DNA: TGCAGTGCTAGGAAACTAGCGGGACTGACAGATACGCAGTATTTT. Translated: CSARKLAGLTDTQYF.

As to this clonotype: Being one base from a much bigger clone, this may be a read error. The chain links TRBV12-3 or TRBV12-4 to TRBJ2-7, with 9 bases lining up with TRBD2. The CDR3 consists of 13 residues. This chain's CDR3 is CGSSPSGRWEQYF. For the CDR3, the DNA is TGTGGCAGCAGTCCCAGCGGGAGGTGGGAGCAGTACTTC.

This clonotype was seen many times. The chain carries TRBV12-3 or TRBV12-4 and TRBJ2-5; D might be TRBD2 (6 bases). The CDR3 is made up of 15 amino acids. V was pared by 6 bases and J by 5 bases, with 19 bases between. This CDR3 reads CASRPGTYTTETQYF. The CDR3 DNA sequence: TGTGCCAGCAGGCCCGGGACTTATACAACTGAGACCCAGTACTTC.

This clonotype was detected only a few times. The chain combines TRBV20-1 with TRBJ1-5; 8 bases align to TRBD1. Per the germline V gene, CDR1 is DFQATT and CDR2 is SNEGSKA (reference sequence). With V trimmed by 5 bases and J by 8 bases, 11 bases remained unmatched. This CDR3 has 14 residues. CDR3 loop: CSALEPGGREPQHF. The CDR3 DNA follows: TGCAGTGCTCTTGAGCCAGGGGGCAGGGAGCCCCAGCATTTT.

This clonotype occurred a few times. The V call is TRBV12-3 or TRBV12-4, the J call TRBJ2-1, with unresolved D. Trimming cost V 6 bases and J 1 base, with 7 bases left between them. This CDR3 is built from 13 residues. CDR3 bases: TGTGCCAGCAGGGAGACGTCCTACAATGAGCAGTTCTTC. Amino acids: CASRETSYNEQFF.

This clonotype appeared a few times. The chain recombines TRBV12-3 or TRBV12-4 with TRBJ2-2; TRBD2 aligns across 8 bases. The V gene end was trimmed by 5 bases and the J gene end by 4 bases; junction bases not matched to a gene: 12. CDR3 length: 17 amino acids. In nucleotides, the CDR3 is TGTGCCAGCAGTCTATATCCGGGACTAGGGATCACCGGGGAGCTGTTTTTT. Protein product: CASSLYPGLGITGELFF.

Ten or more counts support this clonotype. The genes are TRBV29-1 and TRBJ2-1; the D gene is possibly TRBD2 (6 bases). This CDR3 is built from 14 residues. Trimming cost V 2 bases and J 1 base, with 9 bases left between them. The germline V gene has CDR1 SQVTM and CDR2 ANQGSEA. The CDR3 coding sequence is TGCAGCGTTGAATTAGCGGTTTCCTACAATGAGCAGTTCTTC. The encoded protein is CSVELAVSYNEQFF.

V and J are TRBV10-3 and TRBJ2-1; either TRBD1 or TRBD2 may fit D (6 bases each). The CDR3 sequence is 14 residues long. CDR1 and CDR2 (germline): ENHRY, SYGVKD. The V end was cut by 4 bases, the J end by 2 bases, with 9 bases between. CDR3 coding DNA: TGTGCCATCAGTGTTGGGGGGCCCTACAATGAGCAGTTCTTC. Translated: CAISVGGPYNEQFF.

The sample holds a few counts of this clonotype. The chain is built from TRBV23-1 and TRBJ2-5; D is perhaps TRBD2 (5 bases). TRBV23-1 counts as an open reading frame of uncertain function. The V end lost 7 bases, the J end lost 4 bases, and 10 bases lay between the germline ends. The CDR3 is 12 amino acids. This CDR3 reads CASTGGPETQYF. The DNA of the CDR3 is TGCGCCAGCACAGGCGGGCCAGAGACCCAGTACTTC.

The chain combines TRBV4-1 with TRBJ2-5; no reliable D call. The CDR3 is 8 amino acids. The germline V gene encodes CDR1 MGHRA and CDR2 YSYEKL. This CDR3 reads CASPAQYF. The CDR3 bases are TGCGCTTCCCCCGCCCAGTACTTC.

The chain combines TRBV20-1 with TRBJ1-2; 11 bases align to TRBD1. The CDR3 contains 13 residues. Per germline, CDR1 DFQATT and CDR2 SNEGSKA (reference sequence). CDR3 amino acids: CRAGTGGYSGYTF. CDR3 DNA sequence: TGCAGGGCCGGGACAGGGGGATATAGTGGCTACACCTTC.

This clonotype has a handful of counts. V and J are TRBV20-1 and TRBJ1-3; D is unclear. This CDR3 contains 13 residues. Germline V lookup: CDR1 DFQATT, CDR2 SNEGSKA (reference sequence). V was clipped by 1 base and J by 2 bases, with 6 bases between them. The DNA of the CDR3 is TGCAGTGCTAGAGGCGACGCTGGAAACACCATATATTTT. Translation: CSARGDAGNTIYF.

Many counts were recorded for this clonotype. The rearrangement links TRBV21-1 to TRBJ1-3. TRBV21-1 is a listed pseudogene. The CDR3 has 14 amino acids. The CDR3 is CASSVDSSGNTIYF. The CDR3 nucleotides are TGTGCCAGCAGCGTAGACAGCTCTGGAAACACCATATATTTT.

This clonotype was picked up many times. The rearrangement uses TRBV6-5 and TRBJ2-1, with D hard to call. Looked up from germline, CDR1 is MNHEY and CDR2 is SVGAGI. Trimming took off 2 bases at V and 9 bases at J, with 5 bases between the two ends. CDR3 length: 11 residues. For the CDR3, the DNA is TGTGCCAGCAGTTACCTGGGTGAGCAGTTCTTC. This sequence encodes CASSYLGEQFF.

The table lists this clonotype with a few counts. The chain joins TRBV7-3 to TRBJ1-6, with D unclear. V lost 0 bases and J 3 bases, leaving 6 bases between the germline ends. Per the germline V gene, CDR1 is SGHTA and CDR2 is FQGTGA. This CDR3 contains 15 residues. CDR3 DNA: TGTGCCAGCAGCTTAACGCGGGGCTATAATTCACCCCTCCACTTT. It translates to CASSLTRGYNSPLHF. The complete variable domain, with remaining parts taken from reference TRBV7-3 and TRBJ1-6, reads GAGVSQTPSNKVTEKGKYVELRCDPISGHTALYWYRQSLGQGPEFLIYFQGTGAADDSGLPNDRFFAVRPEGSVSTLKIQRTERGDSAVYLCASSLTRGYNSPLHFGNGTRLTVT.

This chain uses TRBV20-1 with TRBJ2-1; 7 positions agree with TRBD2. Trimming at V came to 5 bases and at J to 6 bases, leaving 13 bases not matched to a gene. This CDR3 has 15 residues. From germline, CDR1 is DFQATT and CDR2 SNEGSKA (reference sequence). CDR3 loop: CSAQLATSRCNEQFF. CDR3 bases: TGCAGTGCTCAGCTAGCGACTAGCCGCTGCAATGAGCAGTTCTTC.

Only a few counts were recorded for this clonotype. The chain links TRBV7-9 to TRBJ2-7; 7 bases are shared with TRBD2. Looked up from germline, CDR1 is SEHNR and CDR2 is FQNEAQ (reference sequence). Trimming cost V 4 bases and J 0 bases; bases outside gene matches: 3. CDR3 size: 14 residues. Here the CDR3 reads CASSSSGISYEQYF. For the CDR3, the DNA is TGTGCCAGCAGCTCAAGCGGGATCTCCTACGAGCAGTACTTC. Full variable domain (missing parts from reference TRBV7-9 and TRBJ2-7): DTGVSQNPRHKITKRGQNVTFRCDPISEHNRLYWYRQTLGQGPEFLTYFQNEAQLEKSRLLSDRFSAERPKGSFSTLEIQRTEQGDSAMYLCASSSSGISYEQYFGPGTRLTVT.

A few counts support this clonotype. The CDR3 coding sequence is TGCGCCAGCAGCGCTTCCACTGAAGCTTTCTTT. Translation: CASSASTEAFF. This chain connects TRBV5-1 to TRBJ1-1, with D unresolved. V lost 4 bases and J lost 4, with 5 bases in between. Germline V gene data show CDR1 as SGHRS and CDR2 as YFSETQ. The CDR3 length is 11 residues.

The gene calls are TRBV5-1 and TRBJ2-1, with 7 nucleotides matching TRBD2. The CDR3 is made up of 14 amino acids. V trimming: 7 bases; J trimming: 1 base; junction bases outside the gene matches: 5. Germline loops: CDR1 SGHRS, CDR2 YFSETQ. The CDR3 nucleotides are TGCGCCAGCGGGGGTAGCGGGTCCTACAATGAGCAGTTCTTC. The encoded protein is CASGGSGSYNEQFF. The full variable domain, rest sourced from reference TRBV5-1 and TRBJ2-1, is KAGVTQTPRYLIKTRGQQVTLSCSPISGHRSVSWYQQTPGQGLQFLFEYFSETQRNKGNFPGRFSGRQFSNSRSEMNVSTLELGDSALYLCASGGSGSYNEQFFGPGTRLTVL.